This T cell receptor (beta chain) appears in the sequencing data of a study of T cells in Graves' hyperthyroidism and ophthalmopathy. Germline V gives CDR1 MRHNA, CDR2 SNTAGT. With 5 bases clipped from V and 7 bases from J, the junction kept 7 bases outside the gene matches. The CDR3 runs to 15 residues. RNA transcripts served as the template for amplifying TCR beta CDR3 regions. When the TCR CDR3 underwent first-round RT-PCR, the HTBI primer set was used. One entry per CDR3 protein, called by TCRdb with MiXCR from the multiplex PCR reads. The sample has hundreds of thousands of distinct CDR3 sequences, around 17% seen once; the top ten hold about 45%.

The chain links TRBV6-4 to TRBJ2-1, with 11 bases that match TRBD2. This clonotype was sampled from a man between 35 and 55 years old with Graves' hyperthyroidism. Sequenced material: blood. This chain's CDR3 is CASSLAGGLRNEQFF. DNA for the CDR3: TGTGCCAGCAGTTTAGCGGGAGGGCTTAGGAATGAGCAGTTCTTC.